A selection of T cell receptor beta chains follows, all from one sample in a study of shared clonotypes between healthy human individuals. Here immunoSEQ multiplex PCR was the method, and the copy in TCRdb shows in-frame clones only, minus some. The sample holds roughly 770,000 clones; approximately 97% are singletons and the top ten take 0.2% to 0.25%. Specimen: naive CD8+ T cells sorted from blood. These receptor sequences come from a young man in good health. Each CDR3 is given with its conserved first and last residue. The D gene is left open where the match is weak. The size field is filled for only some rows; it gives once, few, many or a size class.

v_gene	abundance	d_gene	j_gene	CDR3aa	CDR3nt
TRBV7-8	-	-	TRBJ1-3	CASNLGFSGNTIYF	TGTGCCAGTAATTTAGGGTTCTCTGGAAACACCATATATTTT
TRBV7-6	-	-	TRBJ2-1	CASSPAGNEQFF	TGTGCCAGCAGCCCTGCGGGCAATGAGCAGTTCTTC
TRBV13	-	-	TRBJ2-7	CASSQTGSGGLSYEQYF	TGTGCCAGCAGCCAAACAGGTTCCGGGGGTCTCTCCTACGAGCAGTACTTC
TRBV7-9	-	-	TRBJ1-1	CASSLVGGPNTEAFF	TGTGCCAGCAGCTTAGTGGGGGGGCCGAACACTGAAGCTTTCTTT
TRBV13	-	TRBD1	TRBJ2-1	CASSLEGGDRAYNEQFF	TGTGCCAGCAGCTTAGAGGGAGGGGACAGGGCTTACAATGAGCAGTTCTTC
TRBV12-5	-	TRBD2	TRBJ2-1	CASGSGLASLNEQFF	TGTGCTAGTGGTTCGGGACTAGCGTCCCTCAATGAGCAGTTCTTC
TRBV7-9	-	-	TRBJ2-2	CASSSQGPGELFF	TGTGCCAGCTCCTCACAGGGACCCGGGGAGCTGTTTTTT
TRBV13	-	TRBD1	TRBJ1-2	CASSLEGAGYTF	TGTGCCAGCAGCTTAGAGGGGGCTGGCTACACCTTC
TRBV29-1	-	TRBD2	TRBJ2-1	CSVGLAGVSSYNEQFF	TGCAGCGTAGGACTAGCGGGAGTCTCCTCCTACAATGAGCAGTTCTTC
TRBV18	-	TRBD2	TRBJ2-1	CASSPPLAGVSNEQFF	TGTGCCAGCTCACCGCCTCTAGCGGGAGTATCAAATGAGCAGTTCTTC
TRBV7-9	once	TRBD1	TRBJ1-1	CASSFRTGDTEAFF	TGTGCCAGCAGCTTCCGGACAGGGGACACTGAAGCTTTCTTT
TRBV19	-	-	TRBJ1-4	CASRTGNATNEKLFF	TGTGCCAGTAGAACGGGGAATGCAACTAATGAAAAACTGTTTTTT
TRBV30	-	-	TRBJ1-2	CAFPVDGHGYTF	TGTGCCTTCCCGGTGGACGGCCATGGCTACACCTTC
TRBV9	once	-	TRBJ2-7	CASSVGQAREQYF	TGTGCCAGCAGCGTCGGTCAGGCACGAGAGCAGTACTTC
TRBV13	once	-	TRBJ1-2	CASSLVPREGYTF	TGTGCCAGCAGCTTAGTGCCCCGGGAGGGCTACACCTTC
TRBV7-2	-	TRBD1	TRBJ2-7	CASSPRDRDYEQYF	TGTGCCAGCAGTCCTCGGGACAGGGATTACGAGCAGTACTTC
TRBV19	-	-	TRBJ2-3	CASSIVLKEADTQYF	TGTGCCAGTAGTATAGTCTTGAAGGAGGCAGATACGCAGTATTTT
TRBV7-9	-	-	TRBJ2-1	CASSVTSYNEQFF	TGTGCCAGCAGCGTCACTAGTTACAATGAGCAGTTCTTC
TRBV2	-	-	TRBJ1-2	CASSVGQGSYGYTF	TGTGCCAGCAGTGTTGGGCAGGGTAGCTATGGCTACACCTTC
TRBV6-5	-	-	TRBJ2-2	CASSSQGPGELFF	TGTGCCAGCAGTTCTCAAGGGCCCGGGGAGCTGTTTTTT
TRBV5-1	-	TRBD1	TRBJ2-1	CASRMGQSSYNEQFF	TGCGCCAGCAGAATGGGACAGTCCTCCTACAATGAGCAGTTCTTC
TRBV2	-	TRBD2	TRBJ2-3	CASSETGGLTDTQYF	TGTGCCAGCAGTGAGACGGGAGGGTTGACAGATACGCAGTATTTT
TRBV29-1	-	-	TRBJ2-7	CSVSHRSPYEQYF	TGCAGCGTTTCTCACAGGTCCCCCTACGAGCAGTACTTC
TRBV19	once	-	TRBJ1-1	CATAGEDRNTEAFF	TGTGCCACGGCGGGGGAAGACAGGAACACTGAAGCTTTCTTT
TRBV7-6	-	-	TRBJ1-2	CASRDSRRNGYTF	TGTGCCAGCAGGGATTCTCGGAGGAATGGCTACACCTTC
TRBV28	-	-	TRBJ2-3	CATPKRGDTQYF	TGTGCCACGCCGAAGAGAGGAGATACGCAGTATTTT
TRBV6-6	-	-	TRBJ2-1	CASSYSLDSYNEQFF	TGTGCCAGCAGTTACTCGTTGGATTCCTACAATGAGCAGTTCTTC
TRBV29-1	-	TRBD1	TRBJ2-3	CSVLPIWGTGTPDTQYF	TGCAGCGTTTTACCTATCTGGGGGACAGGTACCCCAGATACGCAGTATTTT
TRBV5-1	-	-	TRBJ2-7	CASSLILEGAREQYF	TGCGCCAGCAGCTTGATCCTAGAAGGGGCTCGAGAGCAGTACTTC
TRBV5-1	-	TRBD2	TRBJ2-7	CASSRAGENSYEQYF	TGCGCCAGCAGCCGAGCGGGAGAAAACTCCTACGAGCAGTACTTC
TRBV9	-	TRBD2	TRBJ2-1	CASTLLGLAAYNEQFF	TGTGCCAGCACCCTACTCGGACTAGCAGCTTACAATGAGCAGTTCTTC
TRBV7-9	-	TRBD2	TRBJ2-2	CASSKGLAGQTGELFF	TGTGCCAGCAGCAAGGGACTAGCGGGCCAAACCGGGGAGCTGTTTTTT
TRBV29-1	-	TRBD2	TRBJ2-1	CSARTSGGDEQFF	TGCAGCGCCAGGACTAGCGGAGGGGATGAGCAGTTCTTC
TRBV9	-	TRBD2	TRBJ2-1	CASSVERDYNFEQFF	TGTGCCAGCAGCGTAGAACGGGACTACAACTTTGAGCAGTTCTTC
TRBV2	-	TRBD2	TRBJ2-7	CASSEGGYPPYEQYF	TGTGCCAGCAGTGAGGGGGGGTACCCTCCCTACGAGCAGTACTTC
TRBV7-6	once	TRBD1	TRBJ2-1	CASSPRQGSSYNEQFF	TGTGCCAGCAGCCCACGACAGGGGTCCTCCTACAATGAGCAGTTCTTC
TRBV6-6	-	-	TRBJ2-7	CASSEGAYEQYF	TGTGCCAGCAGCGAGGGAGCCTACGAGCAGTACTTC
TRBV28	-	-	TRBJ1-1	CASSSVPNTEAFF	TGTGCCAGCAGTTCCGTCCCTAACACTGAAGCTTTCTTT
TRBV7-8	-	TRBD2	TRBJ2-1	CASSLWSGNGLAGRGEQFF	TGTGCCAGCAGCTTATGGAGCGGAAACGGGCTAGCGGGACGGGGTGAGCAGTTCTTC
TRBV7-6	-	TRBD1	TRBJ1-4	CASSLRQGANEKLFF	TGTGCCAGCAGCCTCCGACAGGGGGCTAATGAAAAACTGTTTTTT
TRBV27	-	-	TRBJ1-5	CASSFSPLGRPQHF	TGTGCCAGCAGTTTCTCACCTTTGGGCAGACCCCAGCATTTT
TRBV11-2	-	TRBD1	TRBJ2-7	CASSLGVRGTGAYEQYF	TGTGCCAGCAGCTTAGGGGTTCGGGGGACAGGGGCCTACGAGCAGTACTTC
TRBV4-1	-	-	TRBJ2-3	CASSQDSVYDTQYF	TGCGCCAGCAGCCAAGATAGCGTTTACGATACGCAGTATTTT
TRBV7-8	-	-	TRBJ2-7	CASSITKSYEQYF	TGTGCCAGCAGCATTACTAAGTCCTACGAGCAGTACTTC
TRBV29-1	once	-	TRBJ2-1	CSVVGGDWSHHNEQFF	TGCAGCGTTGTTGGGGGCGACTGGTCCCATCACAATGAGCAGTTCTTC
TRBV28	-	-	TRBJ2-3	CAGSSLMDRSTDTQYF	TGTGCCGGGTCCTCCCTAATGGACCGAAGCACAGATACGCAGTATTTC
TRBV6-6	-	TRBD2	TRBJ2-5	CASTGAGGFVKETQYF	TGTGCCAGCACAGGAGCGGGAGGTTTTGTAAAAGAGACCCAGTACTTC
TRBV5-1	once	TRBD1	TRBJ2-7	CASSLAGGASSEQYF	TGCGCCAGCAGCTTGGCAGGGGGAGCCTCGAGCGAGCAGTACTTC
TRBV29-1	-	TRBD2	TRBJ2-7	CSVVLAGVLEQYF	TGCAGCGTTGTACTAGCGGGAGTCCTCGAGCAGTACTTC
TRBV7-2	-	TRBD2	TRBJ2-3	CASSLGSSGDTDTQYF	TGTGCCAGCAGTTTAGGTTCGAGCGGGGACACAGATACGCAGTATTTT
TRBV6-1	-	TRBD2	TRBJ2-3	CASRTGTSGKNTQYF	TGTGCCAGCAGGACCGGGACTAGCGGGAAGAATACGCAGTATTTT
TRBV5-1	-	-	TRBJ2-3	CASSLGQASTDTQYF	TGCGCCAGCAGCTTGGGGCAGGCTAGCACAGATACGCAGTATTTT
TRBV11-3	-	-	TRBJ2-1	CASSPNGAVYNEQFF	TGTGCCAGCAGCCCTAATGGTGCAGTCTACAATGAGCAGTTCTTC
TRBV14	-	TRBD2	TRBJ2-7	CASSGGGDEGSRAYEQYF	TGTGCCAGCAGCGGCGGGGGGGACGAAGGTTCCCGTGCCTACGAGCAGTACTTC
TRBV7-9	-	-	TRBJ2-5	CASSLYRGETQYF	TGTGCCAGCAGCTTATACAGAGGCGAGACCCAGTACTTC
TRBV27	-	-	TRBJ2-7	CASSLSTVNSYEQYF	TGTGCCAGCAGTCTTTCGACAGTAAACTCCTACGAGCAGTACTTC
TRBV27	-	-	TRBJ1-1	CASSFSVNTEAFF	TGTGCCAGCAGTTTTTCAGTGAACACTGAAGCTTTCTTT
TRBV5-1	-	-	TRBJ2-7	CASSLAPGYEQYF	TGCGCCAGCAGCTTGGCACCAGGCTACGAGCAGTACTTC
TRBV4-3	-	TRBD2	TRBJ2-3	CASSQGGGVSDTQYF	TGCGCCAGCAGCCAAGGGGGAGGGGTGTCTGATACGCAGTATTTT